Following are 24 T cell receptor beta chains from one sample sequenced in a study of T cell responses to AZD1222 COVID-19 vaccine. TCRdb's copy holds only in-frame clones and misses some; the assay was immunoSEQ multiplex PCR. Here the sample spans fewer than 200,000 clones, around nine tenths being singletons. Sequencing used peripheral blood, obtained 28 days after the second AZD1222 dose. These receptors originate from an adult who received the AZD1222 COVID-19 vaccine.

The V gene is TRBV7-2, the J gene TRBJ2-5; 10 bases map to TRBD2. The CDR3 totals 19 residues. The J segment lost 5 bases and the V segment lost 4 bases, leaving 19 bases of the junction unmatched. The germline gives CDR1 SGHTA, CDR2 FQGNSA. The CDR3 sequence is CASSSLVASGSLKGETQYF. DNA for the CDR3: TGTGCCAGCAGCTCCCTCGTGGCTAGCGGGAGCTTGAAAGGGGAGACCCAGTACTTC.

The gene calls are TRBV4-3 and TRBJ2-4, with D perhaps TRBD1 (6 bases). Deletions cut 0 bases from V and 8 bases from J, with 17 bases between. CDR1 LGHNA and CDR2 YSLEER come from the germline V gene. The CDR3 totals 16 residues. This CDR3 is CASSQDRGQGTYIQYF. The CDR3 DNA reads as TGCGCCAGCAGCCAAGATAGGGGCCAGGGGACGTACATTCAGTACTTC.

This chain links TRBV28 with TRBJ2-3; tentatively, D is TRBD1 (5 bases). Germline-derived CDR1 and CDR2 are MDHEN and SYDVKM. Trimming cost V 7 bases and J 3 bases, with 17 bases left between them. CDR3 size: 15 residues. In nucleotides, the CDR3 is TGTGCCAGCAAACGAGTGGCAGGGCGGACAGATACGCAGTATTTT. Translation: CASKRVAGRTDTQYF.

This chain joins TRBV6-5 and TRBJ2-2; D may be TRBD2 (5 bases). Germline lookup yields CDR1 MNHEY and CDR2 SVGAGI. V was trimmed by 0 bases and J by 9 bases, leaving 8 bases between them. The CDR3 totals 13 residues. CDR3 in DNA: TGTGCCAGCAGTTACTCTGGGAGTTGGGAGCTGTTTTTT. Amino acids: CASSYSGSWELFF.

This clone was counted only a few times. This chain links TRBV7-3 with TRBJ1-2, with D perhaps TRBD1 (6 bases). Germline CDR1 reads SGHTA; CDR2 reads FQGTGA. The CDR3 runs to 13 residues. Trimming stripped 2 bases from V and 8 bases from J, with 12 bases between. The CDR3 region has the DNA TGTGCCAGCAGCTTATCACAGGGAGAAGGCTACACCTTC. Its translation is CASSLSQGEGYTF.

The rearrangement joins TRBV10-1 to TRBJ2-7; D gene uncertain. CDR3 length equals 13 residues. CDR1 is WNHNN and CDR2 is SYGVQD in the germline V gene (reference sequence). V lost 4 bases and J lost 3, with 10 bases in between. CDR3 sequence reads: CASSGACDYEQYF. The CDR3 DNA reads TGCGCCAGCAGTGGAGCTTGTGACTACGAGCAGTACTTC.

CDR3 coding DNA: TGTGCCAGCAGCTCTAAAAGGACAGGGGAAGGAAATGAGCAGTTCTTC. It translates to CASSSKRTGEGNEQFF. The gene calls are TRBV7-2 and TRBJ2-1; 9 bases align to TRBD1. Germline trimming cut 4 bases from V and 7 bases from J; bases unmatched to any gene: 11. CDR1 and CDR2 from the germline V gene are SGHTA and FQGNSA. The CDR3 loop spans 16 amino acids. The variable domain in full, completed from reference TRBV7-2 and TRBJ2-1, reads GAGVSQSPSNKVTEKGKDVELRCDPISGHTALYWYRQSLGQGLEFLIYFQGNSAPDKSGLPSDRFSAERTGGSVSTLTIQRTQQEDSAVYLCASSSKRTGEGNEQFFGPGTRLTVL.

The chain recombines TRBV18 with TRBJ2-7; TRBD2 matches 10 bases. The germline V gene has CDR1 KGHSH and CDR2 LQKENI. This CDR3 region has 14 residues. The J segment lost 4 bases and the V segment lost 3 bases, leaving 3 bases of the junction unmatched. CDR3 amino acids: CASSPATSGYEQYF. CDR3 coding DNA: TGTGCCAGCTCACCCGCGACTAGCGGGTACGAGCAGTACTTC.

This chain links TRBV27 with TRBJ1-3, with D possibly matching TRBD1 (6 bases). This CDR3 has 16 amino acids. Germline assignment: CDR1 MNHEY and CDR2 SMNVEV (reference sequence). V was trimmed by 3 bases and J by 0 bases, leaving 12 bases between them. The CDR3 DNA is TGTGCCAGCAGTTTTTCAGGGGCAGGCTCTGGAAACACCATATATTTT. It yields the protein CASSFSGAGSGNTIYF.

The rearrangement joins TRBV6-5 to TRBJ1-1; D remains ambiguous. Trimming removed 2 bases from V and 4 bases from J, with 5 bases in between. CDR3 length: 12 residues. Germline V gene data show CDR1 as MNHEY and CDR2 as SVGAGI. CDR3 sequence reads: CASSYGGTEAFF. CDR3 sequence (DNA): TGTGCCAGCAGTTACGGTGGCACTGAAGCTTTCTTT.

The CDR3 is CASGDRTANYGYTF. The CDR3 bases are TGTGCCAGCGGGGACAGGACAGCTAACTATGGCTACACCTTC. The chain employs TRBV6-5 and TRBJ1-2; 8 bases are a match to TRBD1. The CDR3 has 14 residues. V trimming: 8 bases; J trimming: 0 bases; junction bases outside the gene matches: 5. CDR1 is MNHEY, CDR2 SVGAGI, per germline.

This clone has a handful of counts. One junction end does not reproduce the germline sequence, and a read error may be involved. The V and J genes are TRBV27 and TRBJ2-3; the D gene could be TRBD1 or TRBD2 (5 bases each). Germline CDR1 reads MNHEY; CDR2 reads SMNVEV (reference sequence). The CDR3 has 17 amino acids. The CDR3 here is CASSLVRGGASTETQYF. The CDR3 nucleotides are TGTGCCAGCAGTTTAGTTCGGGGCGGAGCCAGCACAGAAACGCAGTATTTT.

This sequence joins TRBV21-1 and TRBJ2-7. TRBV21-1 has pseudogene status. The CDR3 covers 15 residues. Written as DNA, the CDR3 is TGTGCCAGCAGCAAATGGGAAAGGCCAACCTACGAGCAGTACTTC. As protein: CASSKWERPTYEQYF.

The chain joins TRBV7-8 to TRBJ1-2; tentatively, D is TRBD1 (5 bases). V gave up 1 base and J gave up 5 bases, with 14 bases separating them. The CDR3 totals 15 residues. Germline V gene sequence: CDR1 SGHVS, CDR2 FQNEAQ. The CDR3 DNA follows: TGTGCCAGCAGCTTAGGTGCCAGGGTTTATTATGGCTACACCTTC. It specifies CASSLGARVYYGYTF.

This clone was detected only once. This chain connects TRBV7-2 to TRBJ2-5; D is perhaps TRBD1 (6 bases). Germline V lookup: CDR1 SGHTA, CDR2 FQGNSA. V lost 3 bases and J 5 bases, leaving 13 bases between the germline ends. The CDR3 has 14 amino acids. CDR3 in DNA: TGTGCCAGCAGCTTCCAGGGGTCCCACGAGACCCAGTACTTC. Translated: CASSFQGSHETQYF.

The chain links TRBV19 to TRBJ2-2; D unresolved. Germline CDR1 and CDR2: LNHDA and SQIVND (reference sequence). V shed 1 base and J shed 4 bases, with 4 bases lying between them. The CDR3 extends over 13 amino acids. The CDR3 coding sequence is TGTGCCAGTAGTATAGGATTCACCGGGGAGCTGTTTTTT. The encoded protein is CASSIGFTGELFF. Together with reference TRBV19 and TRBJ2-2, the CDR3 gives the full variable domain: DGGITQSPKYLFRKEGQNVTLSCEQNLNHDAMYWYRQDPGQGLRLIYYSQIVNDFQKGDIAEGYSVSREKKESFPLTVTSAQKNPTAFYLCASSIGFTGELFFGEGSRLTVL.

The chain has TRBV5-1 and TRBJ2-7; 7 bases fit TRBD2. Germline V gene sequence: CDR1 SGHRS, CDR2 YFSETQ. V lost 2 bases, J lost 0 bases, and 5 bases stayed unmatched. The CDR3 totals 15 residues. The CDR3 bases are TGCGCCAGCAGCTTTAACGGGGGGAGCTCCTACGAGCAGTACTTC. It codes for CASSFNGGSSYEQYF.

This chain joins TRBV11-2 and TRBJ2-7, with 11 bases identical to TRBD1. Trimming took 5 bases from V and 8 from J; bases not matched to a gene: 5. Germline V gene sequence: CDR1 SGHAT, CDR2 FQNNGV. This CDR3 has 13 residues. For the CDR3, the DNA is TGTGCCAGCAGCCAGGGACAGGGGGTACAGCAGTACTTC. Amino acids: CASSQGQGVQQYF.

V and J are TRBV7-2 and TRBJ1-4; 7 bases are shared with TRBD1. With V trimmed by 8 bases and J by 4 bases, 4 bases remained unmatched. The CDR3 sequence is 13 residues long. The germline V gene has CDR1 SGHTA and CDR2 FQGNSA. The CDR3 DNA sequence: TGTGCCAGCCAGCAGGGGGTTAATGAAAAACTGTTTTTT. Translated: CASQQGVNEKLFF.

This rearrangement joins TRBV6-5 to TRBJ2-1; 10 bases align to TRBD2. Germline V gene lookup returns CDR1 MNHEY and CDR2 SVGAGI. Trimming cost V 8 bases and J 8 bases; bases outside gene matches: 9. The CDR3 has 14 residues. The CDR3 loop reads CASGSGRALDEQFF. Written as DNA, the CDR3 is TGTGCCAGCGGGAGCGGGAGGGCCCTCGATGAGCAGTTCTTC.

The rearrangement joins TRBV5-4 to TRBJ2-3; D uncertain. The CDR3 consists of 13 residues. Germline CDR1 SGHNT, CDR2 YYREEE (reference sequence). The ends were cut back, 4 bases at V and 4 bases at J, with 10 bases in the middle. The CDR3 protein is CASSLQGPDTQYF. The CDR3 DNA follows: TGTGCCAGCAGCCTGCAAGGTCCAGATACGCAGTATTTT.

CDR3 in DNA: TGTGCCAGCAGTCGACAGGGAGGCAATCAGCCCCAGCATTTT. The encoded protein is CASSRQGGNQPQHF. The chain recombines TRBV28 with TRBJ1-5; TRBD1 aligns across 7 bases. CDR1 and CDR2 (germline): MDHEN, SYDVKM. V trimming: 5 bases; J trimming: 2 bases; junction bases outside the gene matches: 3. The CDR3 has 14 amino acids.

This CDR3 is CASSSSGAGVGYEQYF. The CDR3 DNA reads TGTGCCAGCAGTTCCTCTGGGGCGGGAGTTGGCTACGAGCAGTACTTC. J is TRBJ2-7 and V is TRBV28; 7 bases align to TRBD2. The CDR3 length is 16 residues. Germline lookup yields CDR1 MDHEN and CDR2 SYDVKM. The V gene end was trimmed by 4 bases and the J gene end by 3 bases; junction bases not matched to a gene: 12.

This rearrangement joins TRBV4-3 to TRBJ2-3; no firm D call. This CDR3 has 14 residues. Trimming pared 2 bases from V and 5 bases from J, leaving 11 bases between. CDR1 is LGHNA, CDR2 YSLEER, per germline. Written as DNA, the CDR3 is TGCGCCAGCAGCCAAACCTCCCTGGGAGATACGCAGTATTTT. Encoded protein: CASSQTSLGDTQYF.